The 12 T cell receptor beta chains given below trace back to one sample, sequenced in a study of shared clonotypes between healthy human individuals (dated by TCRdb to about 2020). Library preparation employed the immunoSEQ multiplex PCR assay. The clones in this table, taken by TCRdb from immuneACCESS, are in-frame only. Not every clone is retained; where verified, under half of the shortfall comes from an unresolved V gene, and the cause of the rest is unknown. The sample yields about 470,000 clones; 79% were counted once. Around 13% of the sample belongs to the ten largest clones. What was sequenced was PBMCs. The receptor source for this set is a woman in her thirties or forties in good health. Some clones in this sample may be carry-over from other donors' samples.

DNA for the CDR3: TGTGCCAGCAGGGAGGCGGGTCTCTCCTACGAGCAGTACTTC. It specifies CASREAGLSYEQYF. The chain joins TRBV6-1 to TRBJ2-7; D may be TRBD2 (5 bases). This CDR3 is built from 14 residues. CDR1 MNHNS and CDR2 SASEGT come from the germline V gene. The V and J ends lost 6 bases and 0 bases respectively, with 12 bases between them.

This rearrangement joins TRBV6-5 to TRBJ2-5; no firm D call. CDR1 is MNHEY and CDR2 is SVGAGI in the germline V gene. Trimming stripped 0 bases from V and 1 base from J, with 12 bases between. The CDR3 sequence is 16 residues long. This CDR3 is CASSYSTLGIQETQYF. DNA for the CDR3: TGTGCCAGCAGTTACTCGACCTTGGGTATCCAAGAGACCCAGTACTTC.

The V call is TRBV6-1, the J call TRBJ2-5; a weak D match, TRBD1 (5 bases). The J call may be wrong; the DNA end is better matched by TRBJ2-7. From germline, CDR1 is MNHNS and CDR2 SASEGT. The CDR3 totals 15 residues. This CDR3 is CASSEAQAGPYEQYF. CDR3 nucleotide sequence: TGTGCCAGCAGTGAAGCGCAGGCAGGGCCCTACGAGCAGTACTTC.

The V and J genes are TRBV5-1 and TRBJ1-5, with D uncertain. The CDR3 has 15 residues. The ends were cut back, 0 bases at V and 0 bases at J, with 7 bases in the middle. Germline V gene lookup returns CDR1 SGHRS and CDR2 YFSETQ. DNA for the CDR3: TGCGCCAGCAGCTTGGGATACGGTAGCAATCAGCCCCAGCATTTT. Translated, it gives CASSLGYGSNQPQHF.

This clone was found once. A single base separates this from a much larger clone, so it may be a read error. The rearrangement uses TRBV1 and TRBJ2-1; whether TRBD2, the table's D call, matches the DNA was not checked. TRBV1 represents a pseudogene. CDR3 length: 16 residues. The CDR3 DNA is TGCACCAACAGCCAAGGTGAGCAGCGGAATTACAATGAGCAGTTCTTC. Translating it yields CTNSQGEQRNYNEQFF.

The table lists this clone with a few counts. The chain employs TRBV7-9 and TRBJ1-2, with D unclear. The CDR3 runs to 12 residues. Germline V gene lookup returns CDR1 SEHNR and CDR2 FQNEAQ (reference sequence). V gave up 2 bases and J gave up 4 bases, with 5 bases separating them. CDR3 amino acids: CASSLLSYGYTF. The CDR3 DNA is TGTGCCAGCAGCTTATTATCCTATGGCTACACCTTC.

The CDR3 here is CASSLLGGPEAGELFF. In DNA, the CDR3 is TGTGCCAGCAGCTTACTGGGTGGACCAGAGGCCGGGGAGCTGTTTTTT. The rearrangement links TRBV7-3 to TRBJ2-2; D remains unclear. V lost 2 bases and J 6 bases, leaving 16 bases between the germline ends. Looked up from germline, CDR1 is SGHTA and CDR2 is FQGTGA. The CDR3 runs to 16 residues.

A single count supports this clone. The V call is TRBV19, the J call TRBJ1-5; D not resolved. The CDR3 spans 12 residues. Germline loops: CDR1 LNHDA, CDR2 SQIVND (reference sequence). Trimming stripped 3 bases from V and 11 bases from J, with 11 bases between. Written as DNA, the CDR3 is TGTGCCAGTAGTATTATCGGGAAGTCCCAGCATTTT. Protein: CASSIIGKSQHF.

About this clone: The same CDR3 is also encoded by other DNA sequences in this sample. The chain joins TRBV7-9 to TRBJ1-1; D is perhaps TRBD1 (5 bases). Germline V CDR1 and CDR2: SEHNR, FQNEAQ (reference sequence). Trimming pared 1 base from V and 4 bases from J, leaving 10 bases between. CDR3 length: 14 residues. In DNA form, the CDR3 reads TGTGCCAGCAGCTTAGAGGGGAGCGGCACTGAAGCTTTCTTT. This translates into CASSLEGSGTEAFF.

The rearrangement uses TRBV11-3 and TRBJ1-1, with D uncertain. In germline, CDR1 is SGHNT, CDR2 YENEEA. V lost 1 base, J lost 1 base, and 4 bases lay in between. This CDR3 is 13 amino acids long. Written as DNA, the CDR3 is TGTGCCAGCAGCTTAGGATCGAACACTGAAGCTTTCTTT. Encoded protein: CASSLGSNTEAFF. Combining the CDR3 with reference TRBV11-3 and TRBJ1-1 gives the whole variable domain EAGVVQSPRYKIIEKKQPVAFWCNPISGHNTLYWYLQNLGQGPELLIRYENEEAVDDSQLPKDRFSAERLKGVDSTLKIQPAELGDSAVYLCASSLGSNTEAFFGQGTRLTVV.

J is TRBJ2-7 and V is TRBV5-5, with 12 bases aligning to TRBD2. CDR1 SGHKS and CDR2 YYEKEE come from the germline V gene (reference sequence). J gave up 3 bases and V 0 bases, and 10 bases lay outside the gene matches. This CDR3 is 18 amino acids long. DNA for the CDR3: TGTGCCAGCAGCTTGGCCCTAGCGGGAGGGCCGTACGGCTACGAGCAGTACTTC. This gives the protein CASSLALAGGPYGYEQYF.

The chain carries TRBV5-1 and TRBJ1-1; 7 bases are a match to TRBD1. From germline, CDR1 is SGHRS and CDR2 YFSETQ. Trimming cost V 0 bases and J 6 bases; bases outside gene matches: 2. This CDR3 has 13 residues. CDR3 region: CASSLEGAPEAFF. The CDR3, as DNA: TGCGCCAGCAGCTTGGAGGGGGCCCCTGAAGCTTTCTTT.